The 10 T cell receptor beta chains in this list originate from one sample, sequenced in a study of blood T cell repertoires in COVID-19. This table comes from immunoSEQ multiplex PCR, and its TCRdb copy is limited to in-frame clones, with some not included. The table records 95,000 to 150,000 clones, 70% to 85% of them present only once. The sample was peripheral blood. These receptors came from a woman between 65 and 79 years old with acute or convalescent COVID-19.

The chain is built from TRBV2 and TRBJ1-2; D remains ambiguous. CDR3 length: 13 residues. The germline V and J ends were trimmed by 1 base and 4 bases, with 7 bases remaining between them. Germline assignment: CDR1 SNHLY and CDR2 FYNNEI. The DNA for the CDR3 is TGTGCCAGCAGTGAAGGGCGGGGCTATGGCTACACCTTC. It translates to CASSEGRGYGYTF.

The chain couples TRBV6-5 to TRBJ1-2; 7 bases are shared with TRBD1. J was trimmed by 8 bases and V by 4 bases; bases with no gene match: 7. The CDR3 runs to 13 residues. CDR1 and CDR2 (germline): MNHEY, SVGAGI. CDR3 region: CASSSTGVGGYTF. Written as DNA, the CDR3 is TGTGCCAGCAGTTCAACAGGGGTGGGAGGCTACACCTTC.

This chain joins TRBV5-6 and TRBJ1-6; no clear D. The germline V and J ends were trimmed by 2 bases and 9 bases, with 6 bases remaining between them. This CDR3 comprises 12 residues. Germline V gives CDR1 SGHDT, CDR2 YYEEEE. CDR3 DNA: TGTGCCAGCAGCTTTCTCGGTTCACCCCTCCACTTT. Translating gives CASSFLGSPLHF.

The chain links TRBV27 to TRBJ1-2, with D maybe TRBD1 (6 bases). CDR1 and CDR2 from the germline V gene are MNHEY and SMNVEV (reference sequence). The CDR3 runs 14 residues. Trimming shortened V by 5 bases and J by 7 bases, and 17 bases separated the two germline ends. CDR3 amino acids: CASSTTGFLSGYTF. The CDR3 DNA reads TGTGCCAGCAGTACCACAGGGTTCCTGAGTGGCTACACCTTC.

This chain uses TRBV29-1 with TRBJ2-1, with 11 nucleotides matching TRBD1. J lost 1 base, V lost 7 bases, and 3 bases had no gene match. Germline lookup yields CDR1 SQVTM and CDR2 ANQGSEA. The CDR3 length is 14 residues. The DNA of the CDR3 is TGCAGCGCCCGGGACAGGGGGTCCTACAATGAGCAGTTCTTC. Protein: CSARDRGSYNEQFF.

J is TRBJ2-7 and V is TRBV4-1; 11 bases agree with TRBD1. The CDR3 sequence is 15 residues long. The V and J ends lost 3 bases and 5 bases, in that order; junction bases with no gene match: 6. CDR1 is MGHRA, CDR2 YSYEKL, per germline. In DNA, the CDR3 is TGCGCCAGCAGCCAGAAGGGACAGGGGGTCGACGAGCAGTACTTC. It translates to CASSQKGQGVDEQYF.

This chain links TRBV7-3 with TRBJ2-5, with TRBD1 as a possible D gene (6 bases). The CDR3 spans 15 residues. Germline-derived CDR1 and CDR2 are SGHTA and FQGTGA. V dropped 4 bases and J dropped 1 base, with 13 bases sitting between them. The CDR3 DNA reads TGTGCCAGCAGCTCGCAGACAGGAATCCAAGAGACCCAGTACTTC. It is translated as CASSSQTGIQETQYF.

The chain uses TRBV6-4 and TRBJ1-6; TRBD1 matches at 9 bases. Germline lookup yields CDR1 MRHNA and CDR2 SNTAGT. This CDR3 is 15 amino acids long. After removal of 4 bases from V and 10 bases from J, the junction contained 8 bases not matched to a gene. The CDR3 reads CASSAQGQGNSPLHF. The CDR3 region has the DNA TGTGCCAGCAGTGCCCAGGGACAGGGAAACTCACCCCTCCACTTT.

V and J are TRBV10-1 and TRBJ2-1, with 13 bases aligning to TRBD2. Germline V lookup: CDR1 WNHNN, CDR2 SYGVQD (reference sequence). The CDR3 is 15 residues long. V gave up 8 bases and J gave up 5 bases; unmatched junction bases: 6. CDR3 DNA sequence: TGCGCCAGCTCGAAAGGACTAGCGGGAGACAATGAGCAGTTCTTC. Translation: CASSKGLAGDNEQFF.

The chain joins TRBV6-5 to TRBJ2-1, with 7 positions matching TRBD1. V was pared by 9 bases and J by 0 bases, with 5 bases of the junction left unmatched. This CDR3 comprises 14 residues. Germline CDR1 and CDR2: MNHEY and SVGAGI. CDR3 nucleotide sequence: TGTGCCAGTGGGGGACAGAGCTCCTACAATGAGCAGTTCTTC. Its translation is CASGGQSSYNEQFF.